These T cell receptor beta chains were read from a single sample in a study of blood T cell repertoires in COVID-19. The method was immunoSEQ multiplex PCR; TCRdb's version includes in-frame clones alone and lacks a portion of them. The sample has fewer than 350,000 clones; approximately 91% are singletons. What was sequenced was PBMCs or T cells enriched from blood (not recorded which). The receptors come from a woman aged 40 to 55 with acute COVID-19. Both conserved end residues are part of each CDR3. Fields, in order: V gene, D gene, clone size, J gene, CDR3 protein, CDR3 DNA. A D gene is named only where the DNA matches it firmly. A row's size may be missing; if present it is once, few, many or a size class.

v_gene: TRBV6-1
d_gene: TRBD1
abundance: -
j_gene: TRBJ1-5
CDR3aa: CASSERQGVNQPQHF
CDR3nt: TGTGCCAGCAGTGAAAGACAGGGGGTCAATCAGCCCCAGCATTTT

v_gene: TRBV29-1
d_gene: TRBD1
abundance: -
j_gene: TRBJ1-1
CDR3aa: CSVTRGRNTEAFF
CDR3nt: TGCAGCGTAACAAGGGGGCGGAACACTGAAGCTTTCTTT

v_gene: TRBV16
d_gene: TRBD2
abundance: once
j_gene: TRBJ2-2
CDR3aa: CASSQSSQRGANTGELFF
CDR3nt: TGTGCCAGCAGCCAATCGAGTCAGCGGGGGGCGAACACCGGGGAGCTGTTTTTT

v_gene: TRBV19
d_gene: TRBD1
abundance: -
j_gene: TRBJ1-2
CDR3aa: CATLTGRKGYTF
CDR3nt: TGTGCCACTCTGACAGGGCGGAAGGGCTACACCTTC

v_gene: TRBV4-1
d_gene: TRBD2
abundance: -
j_gene: TRBJ2-3
CDR3aa: CASSQLPGTSGGRRTDTQYF
CDR3nt: TGCGCCAGCAGCCAGCTCCCCGGGACTAGCGGGGGAAGGAGGACAGATACGCAGTATTTT

v_gene: TRBV4-3
d_gene: -
abundance: once
j_gene: TRBJ2-3
CDR3aa: CASSQDLITDTQYF
CDR3nt: TGCGCCAGCAGCCAAGATCTAATTACAGATACGCAGTATTTT

v_gene: TRBV5-1
d_gene: TRBD1
abundance: -
j_gene: TRBJ2-1
CDR3aa: CASSFLDRGNELFF
CDR3nt: TGCGCCAGCAGCTTCCTAGACAGGGGTAACGAATTGTTCTTC

v_gene: TRBV20-1
d_gene: -
abundance: -
j_gene: TRBJ1-5
CDR3aa: CSASGHNQPQHF
CDR3nt: TGCAGTGCTAGTGGTCACAATCAGCCCCAGCATTTT

v_gene: TRBV10-3
d_gene: TRBD1
abundance: few
j_gene: TRBJ1-4
CDR3aa: CAISSATGGDEKLFF
CDR3nt: TGTGCCATCAGTTCAGCGACAGGGGGCGACGAAAAACTGTTTTTT

v_gene: TRBV5-4
d_gene: -
abundance: -
j_gene: TRBJ2-1
CDR3aa: CASSYRASDNEQFF
CDR3nt: TGTGCCAGCAGCTACAGGGCCTCAGACAATGAGCAGTTCTTC

v_gene: TRBV11-1
d_gene: -
abundance: -
j_gene: TRBJ2-5
CDR3aa: CASADRLQTQYF
CDR3nt: TGTGCCAGCGCCGACAGGTTACAAACCCAGTACTTC

v_gene: TRBV5-1
d_gene: TRBD1
abundance: -
j_gene: TRBJ1-2
CDR3aa: CASSPDRDILNYGYTF
CDR3nt: TGCGCCAGCAGCCCGGACAGGGACATCCTTAACTATGGCTACACCTTC

v_gene: TRBV19
d_gene: TRBD2
abundance: -
j_gene: TRBJ2-6
CDR3aa: CASTHWGGSGANVLTF
CDR3nt: TGTGCCAGTACTCACTGGGGGGGGTCTGGGGCCAACGTCCTGACTTTC

v_gene: TRBV5-1
d_gene: -
abundance: -
j_gene: TRBJ2-7
CDR3aa: CASSLGVTGEGYEQYF
CDR3nt: TGCGCCAGCAGCTTAGGGGTAACGGGAGAGGGCTACGAGCAGTACTTC

v_gene: TRBV27
d_gene: TRBD1
abundance: -
j_gene: TRBJ1-1
CDR3aa: CASGTRTGGPRNTEAFF
CDR3nt: TGTGCCAGCGGGACCCGGACAGGGGGCCCGCGGAACACTGAAGCTTTCTTT

v_gene: TRBV2
d_gene: TRBD2
abundance: -
j_gene: TRBJ2-1
CDR3aa: CASRTSGTNNEQFF
CDR3nt: TGTGCCAGCAGGACTAGCGGGACAAACAATGAGCAGTTCTTC

v_gene: TRBV5-1
d_gene: -
abundance: -
j_gene: TRBJ1-2
CDR3aa: CASSYRDNYGYTF
CDR3nt: TGCGCCAGCAGCTACAGGGACAACTATGGCTACACCTTC

v_gene: TRBV7-9
d_gene: TRBD1
abundance: -
j_gene: TRBJ1-2
CDR3aa: CASSTGTGDSGYTF
CDR3nt: TGTGCCAGCAGCACAGGGACAGGGGACTCTGGCTACACCTTC

v_gene: TRBV18
d_gene: TRBD1
abundance: once
j_gene: TRBJ1-5
CDR3aa: CASSFQGVNQPQHF
CDR3nt: TGTGCCAGCTCATTTCAGGGGGTCAATCAGCCCCAGCATTTT

v_gene: TRBV11-1
d_gene: -
abundance: -
j_gene: TRBJ2-1
CDR3aa: CASSLAGGLSSYNEQFF
CDR3nt: TGTGCCAGCAGCTTAGCAGGAGGGTTGAGCTCCTACAATGAGCAGTTCTTC

v_gene: TRBV30
d_gene: TRBD2
abundance: -
j_gene: TRBJ2-3
CDR3aa: CAWSLTLGLAGGDTDTQYF
CDR3nt: TGTGCCTGGAGTCTCACACTGGGACTAGCGGGAGGGGACACAGATACGCAGTATTTT

v_gene: TRBV12-5
d_gene: TRBD1
abundance: -
j_gene: TRBJ2-5
CDR3aa: CASGATGGMETQYF
CDR3nt: TGTGCTAGTGGAGCTACAGGGGGTATGGAGACCCAGTACTTC

v_gene: TRBV5-1
d_gene: -
abundance: -
j_gene: TRBJ1-1
CDR3aa: CASGRGGYTEAFF
CDR3nt: TGCGCCAGCGGCCGGGGGGGCTACACTGAAGCTTTCTTT

v_gene: TRBV7-9
d_gene: -
abundance: -
j_gene: TRBJ2-6
CDR3aa: CASSLDRASGANVLTF
CDR3nt: TGTGCCAGCAGCTTAGATAGAGCGTCTGGGGCCAACGTCCTGACTTTC

v_gene: TRBV7-9
d_gene: TRBD2
abundance: -
j_gene: TRBJ2-2
CDR3aa: CASSSSGRGTGELFF
CDR3nt: TGTGCCAGCAGCTCTAGCGGGAGAGGCACCGGGGAGCTGTTTTTT

v_gene: TRBV2
d_gene: -
abundance: -
j_gene: TRBJ2-7
CDR3aa: CASSSTYAQYF
CDR3nt: TGTGCCAGCAGCTCGACTTACGCGCAGTACTTC

v_gene: TRBV24-1
d_gene: TRBD2
abundance: -
j_gene: TRBJ2-1
CDR3aa: CATSDATSGRFDNEQFF
CDR3nt: TGTGCCACCAGTGACGCGACTAGCGGGAGATTTGACAATGAGCAGTTCTTC

v_gene: TRBV24-1
d_gene: TRBD1
abundance: -
j_gene: TRBJ1-2
CDR3aa: CATSDFSGGGYTF
CDR3nt: TGTGCCACCAGTGATTTTTCAGGGGGAGGCTACACCTTC

v_gene: TRBV7-7
d_gene: -
abundance: -
j_gene: TRBJ2-3
CDR3aa: CASSLGRATDTQYF
CDR3nt: TGTGCCAGCAGCTTAGGCAGGGCCACAGATACGCAGTATTTT

v_gene: TRBV20-1
d_gene: -
abundance: -
j_gene: TRBJ2-1
CDR3aa: CSASPFAGNYNEQFF
CDR3nt: TGCAGTGCTAGTCCCTTCGCGGGGAACTACAATGAGCAGTTCTTC

v_gene: TRBV6-7
d_gene: TRBD2
abundance: -
j_gene: TRBJ2-1
CDR3aa: CASSYLKRGGLGEQFF
CDR3nt: TGTGCCAGCAGTTACCTTAAGCGGGGGGGCTTGGGTGAGCAGTTCTTC

v_gene: TRBV2
d_gene: -
abundance: -
j_gene: TRBJ1-4
CDR3aa: CASSELRPGADEKLFF
CDR3nt: TGTGCCAGCAGTGAACTGCGGCCAGGGGCGGATGAAAAACTGTTTTTT

v_gene: TRBV9
d_gene: -
abundance: few
j_gene: TRBJ1-6
CDR3aa: CASSPREQGYNSPLHF
CDR3nt: TGTGCCAGCAGCCCGCGGGAGCAGGGGTATAATTCACCCCTCCACTTT

v_gene: TRBV5-5
d_gene: TRBD2
abundance: -
j_gene: TRBJ2-1
CDR3aa: CASSLYLAGASSYNEQFF
CDR3nt: TGTGCCAGCAGCTTGTATCTAGCGGGGGCGAGCTCCTACAATGAGCAGTTCTTC

v_gene: TRBV27
d_gene: -
abundance: -
j_gene: TRBJ2-3
CDR3aa: CASSRTVGWTDTQYF
CDR3nt: TGTGCCAGCAGCCGAACTGTGGGCTGGACAGATACGCAGTATTTT

v_gene: TRBV28
d_gene: TRBD1
abundance: -
j_gene: TRBJ1-2
CDR3aa: CASSTPGQGAFGYTF
CDR3nt: TGTGCCAGCAGTACTCCGGGACAGGGGGCGTTTGGCTACACCTTC

v_gene: TRBV7-3
d_gene: -
abundance: -
j_gene: TRBJ1-1
CDR3aa: CASSLKAGDGTEAFF
CDR3nt: TGTGCCAGCAGCTTAAAGGCGGGTGATGGCACTGAAGCTTTCTTT

v_gene: TRBV11-1
d_gene: -
abundance: -
j_gene: TRBJ2-3
CDR3aa: CASTPTESPDTQYF
CDR3nt: TGTGCCAGCACCCCGACAGAGAGCCCAGATACGCAGTATTTT

v_gene: TRBV5-8
d_gene: -
abundance: -
j_gene: TRBJ1-1
CDR3aa: CASSFDSRMNTEAFF
CDR3nt: TGTGCCAGCAGTTTTGACAGTCGGATGAACACTGAAGCTTTCTTT

v_gene: TRBV4-2
d_gene: TRBD2
abundance: -
j_gene: TRBJ2-3
CDR3aa: CASSQGLAGADTQYF
CDR3nt: TGTGCCAGCAGCCAAGGACTAGCGGGAGCAGATACGCAGTATTTT

v_gene: TRBV5-1
d_gene: TRBD1
abundance: -
j_gene: TRBJ2-7
CDR3aa: CASSADRAWDEQYF
CDR3nt: TGCGCCAGCAGCGCGGACAGGGCCTGGGACGAGCAGTACTTC

v_gene: TRBV27
d_gene: TRBD1
abundance: -
j_gene: TRBJ1-2
CDR3aa: CASSLGQGFGYTF
CDR3nt: TGTGCCAGCAGTTTAGGACAGGGGTTCGGCTACACCTTC

v_gene: TRBV12-3/TRBV12-4
d_gene: -
abundance: -
j_gene: TRBJ1-5
CDR3aa: CAIGRGQPQHF
CDR3nt: TGTGCCATCGGACGGGGGCAGCCCCAGCATTTT

v_gene: TRBV18
d_gene: -
abundance: -
j_gene: TRBJ2-3
CDR3aa: CASSPRLHGAGTDTQYF
CDR3nt: TGTGCCAGCTCACCACGGCTCCATGGGGCTGGCACAGATACGCAGTATTTT

v_gene: TRBV7-3
d_gene: TRBD2
abundance: -
j_gene: TRBJ2-1
CDR3aa: CASSPSGRRSSYNEQFF
CDR3nt: TGTGCCAGCAGCCCTAGCGGGAGACGAAGCTCCTACAATGAGCAGTTCTTC